This TCR beta chain comes out of a study of blood T cells in healthy people across ages. Overall study: Capturing about one barcoded beta molecule per two T cells was achieved by template switching. General study findings and limits: TCR beta diversity tracked closely with naive T cell percentage. A greater number of naive CD4+ cells and higher diversity distinguished long-lived donors from aged donors.

Each of the donors had roughly 9.1 milliliters of peripheral blood drawn into EDTA-treated Vacutainer tubes. A second PCR, run for roughly 7 to 12 cycles, used a sample-barcoded 5' primer plus a J-beta primer mix. TCRdb ran MiXCR on the 5' RACE reads and lists one entry per CDR3 protein. The profile shows 650,000 to 1,000,000 distinct CDR3 sequences, about 34% of them singletons. Trimming took 2 bases from V and 4 from J, leaving 13 bases between them. Germline lookup yields CDR1 MNHNY and CDR2 SVGAGI (reference sequence). The CDR3 sequence is 15 residues long. With regard to this clonotype: Antigen unknown.

The sample consisted of blood. The source is a man aged 18 to 29 in good health. The chain joins TRBV6-6 to TRBJ2-3, with TRBD1 as a possible D gene (5 bases). CDR3 nucleotides: TGTGCCAGCAGTTACGGTGGGCAGGGCGCAGATACGCAGTATTTT. Residues: CASSYGGQGADTQYF.